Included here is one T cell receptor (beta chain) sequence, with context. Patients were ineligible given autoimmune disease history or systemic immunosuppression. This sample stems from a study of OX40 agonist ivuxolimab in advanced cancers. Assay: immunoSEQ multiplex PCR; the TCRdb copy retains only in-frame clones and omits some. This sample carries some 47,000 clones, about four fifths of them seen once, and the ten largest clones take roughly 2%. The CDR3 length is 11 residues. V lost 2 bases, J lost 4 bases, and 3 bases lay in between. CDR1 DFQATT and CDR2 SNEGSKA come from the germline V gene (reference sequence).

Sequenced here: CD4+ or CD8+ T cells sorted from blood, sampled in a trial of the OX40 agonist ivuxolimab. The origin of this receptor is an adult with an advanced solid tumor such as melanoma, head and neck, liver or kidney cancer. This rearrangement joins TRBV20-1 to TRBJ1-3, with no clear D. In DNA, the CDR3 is TGCAGTGCTAGACACGGAAACACCATATATTTT. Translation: CSARHGNTIYF.